This TCR beta chain was observed in a study of cytomegalovirus exposure and HLA in healthy donors. Study outcomes and limitations: Productive status was seen about 90% or about 30% of the time for most TCR beta V segments in an earlier analysis. CMV serostatus was the only immune exposure information that was available. Later work found that TCR association rates differed between HLA loci; DRB1 had the most and HLA-C the fewest.

PCR was performed using 60 Vbeta and 13 Jbeta primers. Sequencing was performed with immunoSEQ multiplex PCR; in TCRdb, only in-frame clones are kept and a portion is missing. The table shows fewer than 150,000 clones, with 77% occurring only once. CDR1 is GTSNPN, CDR2 SVGIG, per germline (reference sequence). V gave up 2 bases and J gave up 2 bases; unmatched junction bases: 8. CDR3 length equals 17 residues. Of note for this clone: Its antigen is still unknown.

Sequenced: PBMCs. This clonotype originated in a woman aged 50 to 60 in good health and CMV-seronegative. V usage is TRBV30 and J usage is TRBJ2-2; 10 positions agree with TRBD2. CDR3 sequence reads: CAWSREAGGINTGELFF. Written as DNA, the CDR3 is TGTGCCTGGAGTAGGGAAGCGGGGGGGATAAACACCGGGGAGCTGTTTTTT.